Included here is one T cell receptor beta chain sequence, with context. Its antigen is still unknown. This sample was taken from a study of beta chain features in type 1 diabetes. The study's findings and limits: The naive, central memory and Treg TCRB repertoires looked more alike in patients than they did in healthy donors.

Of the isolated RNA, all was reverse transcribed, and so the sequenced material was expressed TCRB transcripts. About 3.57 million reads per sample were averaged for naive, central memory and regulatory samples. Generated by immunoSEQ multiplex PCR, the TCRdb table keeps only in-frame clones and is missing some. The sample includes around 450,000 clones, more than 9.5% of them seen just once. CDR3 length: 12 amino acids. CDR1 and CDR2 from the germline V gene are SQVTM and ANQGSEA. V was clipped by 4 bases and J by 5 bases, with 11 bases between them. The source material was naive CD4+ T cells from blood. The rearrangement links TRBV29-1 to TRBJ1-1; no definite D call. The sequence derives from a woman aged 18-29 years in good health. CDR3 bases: TGCAGCGTTGTGGTCGTGGGGACTGAAGCTTTCTTT. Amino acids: CSVVVVGTEAFF.